These 24 T cell receptor beta chains came from one sample sequenced in a study of neoadjuvant nivolumab and ipilimumab in lung cancer. The assay was immunoSEQ multiplex PCR, and TCRdb's table has in-frame clones only and misses some. The data show 45,000 to 55,000 clones, with around 89% seen just once and 3.7% held by the top ten. This specimen consisted of blood, obtained before neoadjuvant nivolumab, alone or with ipilimumab. These receptors came from an adult with non-small cell lung cancer. Some clones in this sample may be carry-over from other donors' samples.

This chain links TRBV7-2 with TRBJ2-5, with D unclear. The V gene lost 1 base and the J gene lost 2 bases, with 11 bases spanning the gap. Germline CDR1 is SGHTA and CDR2 is FQGNSA. The CDR3 is 15 amino acids. The CDR3: CASSLGIWEQETQYF. The CDR3 DNA reads as TGTGCCAGCAGCTTAGGGATATGGGAACAAGAGACCCAGTACTTC.

The chain combines TRBV7-2 with TRBJ1-4, with 9 bases identical to TRBD1. CDR3 size: 16 residues. Germline V CDR1 and CDR2: SGHTA, FQGNSA. V gave up 6 bases and J gave up 8 bases; unmatched junction bases: 13. The CDR3 DNA follows: TGTGCCAGCAGTCCCACAGGGGGCCGGGTTGAGGAAAAACTGTTTTTT. Protein: CASSPTGGRVEEKLFF.

The chain employs TRBV18 and TRBJ2-3, with a weak D call TRBD1 (6 bases). V dropped 2 bases and J dropped 4 bases, with 10 bases sitting between them. The CDR3 sequence is 14 residues long. The germline gives CDR1 KGHSH, CDR2 LQKENI. Here the CDR3 reads CASSPMGAPDTQYF. The CDR3 nucleotides read TGTGCCAGCTCACCAATGGGGGCCCCAGATACGCAGTATTTT. The full variable domain, in which reference TRBV18 and TRBJ2-3 provide the parts outside the CDR3, is NAGVMQNPRHLVRRRGQEARLRCSPMKGHSHVYWYRQLPEEGLKFMVYLQKENIIDESGMPKERFSAEFPKEGPSILRIQQVVRGDSAAYFCASSPMGAPDTQYFGPGTRLTVL.

This chain connects TRBV5-1 to TRBJ2-1; D not certain. The CDR3 extends over 13 amino acids. Germline CDR1 and CDR2: SGHRS and YFSETQ. Trimming stripped 5 bases from V and 1 base from J, with 7 bases between. The CDR3 DNA is TGCGCCAGCAGAGCCCAATCCTACAATGAGCAGTTCTTC. Protein: CASRAQSYNEQFF.

V gene TRBV29-1 combines with J gene TRBJ2-4; 7 bases fit TRBD1. Germline V lookup: CDR1 SQVTM, CDR2 ANQGSEA. CDR3 length: 14 residues. The V gene end was trimmed by 4 bases and the J gene end by 8 bases; junction bases not matched to a gene: 11. CDR3 in DNA: TGCAGCGTTGGGGCAGGGGGTGGTAGTTACATTCAGTACTTC. Its translation is CSVGAGGGSYIQYF.

This rearrangement joins TRBV5-1 to TRBJ2-1; TRBD2 agrees at 15 bases. This CDR3 is 15 amino acids long. Losses at the gene ends were 3 bases for V and 10 bases for J; bases not matched to a gene: 5. CDR1 is SGHRS and CDR2 is YFSETQ in the germline V gene. The CDR3 is CASSYGLAGGEEQFF. In DNA, the CDR3 is TGCGCCAGCAGCTATGGACTAGCGGGAGGGGAAGAGCAGTTCTTC.

The J gene is TRBJ2-3, the V gene TRBV9; 7 positions agree with TRBD2. Unmatched junction bases numbered 5, after V lost 0 bases and J lost 4 bases. The CDR3 is 15 amino acids. Germline lookup yields CDR1 SGDLS and CDR2 YYNGEE. As DNA, the CDR3 is TGTGCCAGCAGCGTAGGGTTAGCGGGTGCAGATACGCAGTATTTT. Its protein is CASSVGLAGADTQYF. Looking up the rest from reference TRBV9 and TRBJ2-3 gives the full variable domain: DSGVTQTPKHLITATGQRVTLRCSPRSGDLSVYWYQQSLDQGLQFLIQYYNGEERAKGNILERFSAQQFPDLHSELNLSSLELGDSALYFCASSVGLAGADTQYFGPGTRLTVL.

This clone was recorded once. This chain connects TRBV14 to TRBJ2-3; 14 nucleotides match TRBD2. The CDR3 has 18 amino acids. The V gene's germline CDR1 is SGHDN and CDR2 FVKESK. Unmatched junction bases numbered 10, after V lost 4 bases and J lost 4 bases. This chain's CDR3 is CASSPDPRLAGGADTQYF. CDR3 DNA: TGTGCCAGCAGCCCAGACCCGAGACTAGCGGGAGGGGCAGATACGCAGTATTTT.

This clone was observed once. The chain has TRBV18 and TRBJ2-6; 7 bases are shared with TRBD1. Losses at the gene ends were 4 bases for V and 1 base for J; bases not matched to a gene: 4. CDR1 and CDR2 from the germline V gene are KGHSH and LQKENI. The CDR3 is made up of 16 amino acids. The CDR3 protein is CASSRSTGSGANVLTF. The CDR3 DNA reads TGTGCCAGCTCACGATCGACAGGGTCTGGGGCCAACGTCCTGACTTTC.

The rearrangement uses TRBV7-2 and TRBJ2-2; 7 nucleotides line up with TRBD1. The CDR3 contains 15 residues. Germline CDR1 is SGHTA and CDR2 is FQGNSA. Trimming removed 5 bases from V and 5 bases from J; junction bases left unmatched: 8. DNA of the CDR3: TGTGCCAGCAGCCGACGACAGGGTGGAACCGGGGAGCTGTTTTTT. Protein sequence: CASSRRQGGTGELFF.

The V call is TRBV7-9, the J call TRBJ1-2; TRBD1 is a possible D gene (5 bases). The CDR3 covers 14 residues. The V end was cut by 0 bases, the J end by 1 base, with 6 bases between. Germline V lookup: CDR1 SEHNR, CDR2 FQNEAQ (reference sequence). The CDR3 sequence is CASSLAGHNYGYTF. In DNA form, the CDR3 reads TGTGCCAGCAGCTTAGCGGGGCATAACTATGGCTACACCTTC.

This rearrangement joins TRBV5-4 to TRBJ2-7, with 7 bases identical to TRBD1. The CDR3 consists of 13 residues. Trimming at V came to 5 bases and at J to 6 bases, leaving 8 bases not matched to a gene. Germline CDR1 is SGHNT and CDR2 is YYREEE (reference sequence). CDR3 sequence (DNA): TGTGCCAGCAGTACCTGGCAGGGGGTCGAGCAGTACTTC. It specifies CASSTWQGVEQYF.

The chain employs TRBV18 and TRBJ2-1, with D possibly TRBD2 on 5 matching bases. CDR1 and CDR2 from the germline V gene are KGHSH and LQKENI. This CDR3 is 13 amino acids long. V dropped 2 bases and J dropped 7 bases, with 9 bases sitting between them. The CDR3 loop reads CASSPDEGNEQFF. The CDR3 bases are TGTGCCAGCTCACCAGATGAGGGAAATGAGCAGTTCTTC. The whole variable domain, remainder taken from reference TRBV18 and TRBJ2-1, is NAGVMQNPRHLVRRRGQEARLRCSPMKGHSHVYWYRQLPEEGLKFMVYLQKENIIDESGMPKERFSAEFPKEGPSILRIQQVVRGDSAAYFCASSPDEGNEQFFGPGTRLTVL.

This chain uses TRBV9 with TRBJ1-1; D gene uncertain. The CDR3 totals 14 residues. V lost 0 bases to trimming and J lost 1 base, with 7 bases between them. Germline V gives CDR1 SGDLS, CDR2 YYNGEE. CDR3 region: CASSVAGGNTEAFF. The CDR3 region has the DNA TGTGCCAGCAGCGTAGCGGGCGGGAACACTGAAGCTTTCTTT.

This chain links TRBV5-1 with TRBJ1-1; D might be TRBD1 (5 bases). Germline V gives CDR1 SGHRS, CDR2 YFSETQ. The V end was cut by 5 bases, the J end by 0 bases, with 11 bases between. This CDR3 contains 14 residues. The CDR3 region is CASRVGAMNTEAFF. In nucleotides, the CDR3 is TGCGCCAGCAGGGTCGGGGCAATGAACACTGAAGCTTTCTTT.

The rearrangement uses TRBV6-5 and TRBJ2-1, with 8 bases that match TRBD1. The germline CDR1 and CDR2 sequences are MNHEY and SVGAGI. V trimming: 0 bases; J trimming: 16 bases; junction bases outside the gene matches: 14. This CDR3 is built from 15 residues. The chain's CDR3 is CASSYSFWALDREFF. The DNA of the CDR3 is TGTGCCAGCAGTTACTCGTTTTGGGCTCTGGACAGGGAATTCTTC.

J is TRBJ1-5 and V is TRBV5-6, with D perhaps matching TRBD1 (5 bases). Trimming cost V 4 bases and J 7 bases, with 24 bases left between them. The CDR3 runs 17 residues. Germline V gene sequence: CDR1 SGHDT, CDR2 YYEEEE. The CDR3 loop reads CASSLWAGGTREQPQHF. The CDR3 nucleotides are TGTGCCAGCAGCCTTTGGGCCGGTGGGACGCGGGAACAGCCCCAGCATTTT.

The gene calls are TRBV6-6 and TRBJ1-2; D is perhaps TRBD1 (6 bases). Germline loops: CDR1 MNHNY, CDR2 SVGAGI (reference sequence). The CDR3 has 12 amino acids. V was shortened by 7 bases and J by 6 bases, with 12 bases between the two germline ends. CDR3 sequence (DNA): TGTGCCAGCATCCACAAGGGGGATGGCTACACCTTC. It yields the protein CASIHKGDGYTF.

This clone has only one observation. This rearrangement joins TRBV29-1 to TRBJ2-5, with TRBD2 matching 9 bases. Trimming cost V 1 base and J 5 bases; bases outside gene matches: 5. The CDR3 contains 14 residues. From germline, CDR1 is SQVTM and CDR2 ANQGSEA. The DNA of the CDR3 is TGCAGCGTTGAAGCCTTAGCGGGAGCGGAGACCCAGTACTTC. This gives the protein CSVEALAGAETQYF.

The V gene is TRBV11-2, the J gene TRBJ2-5, with TRBD2 matching over 9 bases. The CDR3 sequence is 14 residues long. Looked up from germline, CDR1 is SGHAT and CDR2 is FQNNGV. Unmatched junction bases numbered 6, after V lost 5 bases and J lost 5 bases. The CDR3 region is CASSPLAGRETQYF. Written as DNA, the CDR3 is TGTGCCAGCAGCCCTCTAGCGGGACGGGAGACCCAGTACTTC.

The chain employs TRBV30 and TRBJ2-3, with TRBD2 identical over 8 bases. CDR3 size: 15 residues. Looked up from germline, CDR1 is GTSNPN and CDR2 is SVGIG (reference sequence). The V segment lost 2 bases and the J segment 3 bases; nucleotides outside the gene matches: 7. CDR3 region: CAWSKTSGATDTQYF. CDR3 bases: TGTGCCTGGAGTAAAACTAGCGGAGCAACAGATACGCAGTATTTT.

This chain's CDR3 is CASSLEGGRPEQYF. The DNA of the CDR3 is TGCGCCAGCAGCTTGGAGGGGGGGCGCCCCGAGCAGTACTTC. The chain carries TRBV5-1 and TRBJ2-7, with a tentative D call TRBD2 (7 bases). V lost 0 bases and J 6 bases, leaving 13 bases between the germline ends. The germline gives CDR1 SGHRS, CDR2 YFSETQ. This CDR3 has 14 amino acids.

This clone has more than one count but fewer than ten. The chain has TRBV5-5 and TRBJ2-3, with a possible D match to TRBD2 (6 bases). The CDR3 sequence is 17 residues long. Trimming left V 4 bases short and J 1 base short, with 19 bases between. Germline-derived CDR1 and CDR2 are SGHKS and YYEKEE (reference sequence). This chain's CDR3 is CASSIPGTQTRTDTQYF. CDR3 coding DNA: TGTGCCAGCAGCATACCCGGGACTCAAACCCGCACAGATACGCAGTATTTT.

This chain links TRBV9 with TRBJ2-2; TRBD1 matches at 8 bases. Germline CDR1 is SGDLS and CDR2 is YYNGEE. J lost 0 bases, V lost 4 bases, and 8 bases had no gene match. This CDR3 is 17 amino acids long. CDR3 in DNA: TGTGCCAGCAGCACAGTGGGGACAGGAGCGAACACCGGGGAGCTGTTTTTT. It yields the protein CASSTVGTGANTGELFF.